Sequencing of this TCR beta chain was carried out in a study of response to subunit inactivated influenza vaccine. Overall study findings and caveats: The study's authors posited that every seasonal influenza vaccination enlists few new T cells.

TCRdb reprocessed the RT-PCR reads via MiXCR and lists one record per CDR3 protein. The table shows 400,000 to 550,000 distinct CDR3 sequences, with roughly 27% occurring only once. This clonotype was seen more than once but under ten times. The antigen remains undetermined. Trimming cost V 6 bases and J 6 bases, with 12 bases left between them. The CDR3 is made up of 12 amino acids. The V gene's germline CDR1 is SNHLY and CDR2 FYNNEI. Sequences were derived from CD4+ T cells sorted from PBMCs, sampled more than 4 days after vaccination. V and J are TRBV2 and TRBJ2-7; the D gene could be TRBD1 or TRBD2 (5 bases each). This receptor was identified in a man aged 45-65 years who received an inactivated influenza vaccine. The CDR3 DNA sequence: TGTGCCAGCAGCGAAATGGGGACCGAGCAGTACTTC. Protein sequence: CASSEMGTEQYF.